The rows below give T cell receptor beta chains drawn from one sample of a study of T cell changes during pregnancy in multiple sclerosis. The table came from immunoSEQ multiplex PCR; TCRdb's copy has only in-frame clones and leaves some out. The sample lists about 87,000 clones; 93% were seen once. Sequencing used peripheral blood, obtained in the third trimester of pregnancy. The receptor source for this set is a female donor in good health, enrolled as a control in a pregnancy study. CDR3s include the opening cysteine and the closing phenylalanine or tryptophan. D genes are given only for firm matches. Clone size is shown for a subset of rows, as once, few, many or a class of expanded clone.

>TRBV6-1|TRBJ1-1|once|-
TGTGCCAGCAGTGAAGAGGACTTGAACACTGAAGCTTTCTTT
CASSEEDLNTEAFF
>TRBV14|TRBJ2-3|-|-
TGTGCCAGCAGCCCCCGGGTGTTCACAGATACGCAGTATTTT
CASSPRVFTDTQYF
>TRBV27|TRBJ2-1|-|TRBD2
TGTGCCAGCATCGGACTAGCGGGAGACAATGAGCAGTTCTTC
CASIGLAGDNEQFF
>TRBV2|TRBJ1-5|-|-
TGTGCCAGCAGTGAACAGGGGAAGGTGTCCCAGCCCCAGCATTTT
CASSEQGKVSQPQHF
>TRBV6-5|TRBJ1-2|once|-
TGTGCCAGCAGACCCCCTGGGCCCCCCAACTATGGCTACACCTTC
CASRPPGPPNYGYTF
>TRBV5-8|TRBJ2-7|-|TRBD1
TGTGCCAGCAGCTTGGAGGGACAGGCCCCCGTCGAGCAGTACTTC
CASSLEGQAPVEQYF
>TRBV14|TRBJ2-1|-|TRBD2
TGTGCCAGCAGCCCACGCGGGCTAGCGGGAGATCAGCAGTTCTTC
CASSPRGLAGDQQFF
>TRBV4-1|TRBJ2-7|-|-
TGCGCCAGCAGCCCCCTTTTTACCGGAGGCTCTTACGAGCAGTACTTC
CASSPLFTGGSYEQYF
>TRBV5-4|TRBJ2-7|once|TRBD1
TGTGCCAGCAGCGCGGACAGGGAGCCATACGAGCAGTACTTC
CASSADREPYEQYF
>TRBV2|TRBJ2-1|once|-
TGTGCCAGCAGTGAATTTGGGGCCAATAATGAGCAGTTCTTC
CASSEFGANNEQFF
>TRBV6-1|TRBJ1-5|-|TRBD1
TGTGCCAGCAGTGCATCCGGGACAGGGGGCTTGCCCCAGCATTTT
CASSASGTGGLPQHF
>TRBV19|TRBJ2-1|-|TRBD2
TGTGCCAGTAGCACCGGGACTAGCCAGTTCTTC
CASSTGTSQFF
>TRBV5-4|TRBJ2-7|-|TRBD2
TGTGCCAGCAGCGGGCCAAGCGGGGGATACGAGCAGTACTTC
CASSGPSGGYEQYF
>TRBV19|TRBJ2-7|-|-
TGTGCCAGTAGTTTGGGGGCCCCCTACGAGCAGTACTTC
CASSLGAPYEQYF
>TRBV5-4|TRBJ1-4|-|-
TGTGCCAGCAGCCTGACTACAGGGCGAGATGAAAAACTGTTTTTT
CASSLTTGRDEKLFF
>TRBV4-1|TRBJ2-3|-|TRBD2
TGCGCCAGCAGCCAAGATAGGGGACTAGCGGGAGGATCCACAGATACGCAGTATTTT
CASSQDRGLAGGSTDTQYF
>TRBV14|TRBJ2-7|-|-
TGTGCCAGCAGCCAAGTGGCCGGGGGAAGCTACGAGCAGTACTTC
CASSQVAGGSYEQYF
>TRBV7-8|TRBJ1-5|-|TRBD1
TGTGCCAGCAGCTTGACAGGGGTTCAGCCCCAGCATTTT
CASSLTGVQPQHF
>TRBV18|TRBJ2-3|-|TRBD1
TGTGCCAGCTCACCAGGGACAGGGCAGAGTACGCAGTATTTT
CASSPGTGQSTQYF
>TRBV28|TRBJ1-2|-|-
TGTGCCAGCAGTTTAGTAGGGGAGGGGGTAAAATATGGCTACACCTTC
CASSLVGEGVKYGYTF
>TRBV25-1|TRBJ2-7|once|TRBD2
TGTGCCAGCAGGGGAGGGCGCTACGAGCAGTACTTC
CASRGGRYEQYF
>TRBV7-9|TRBJ2-6|-|-
TGTGCCAGCAGCTTTCTCTCTGGGGCCAACGTCCTGACTTTC
CASSFLSGANVLTF
>TRBV4-2|TRBJ2-7|once|TRBD1
TGTGCCAGCAGCCAATACAGGGACAGGGGGCTCTCCTACGAGCAGTACTTC
CASSQYRDRGLSYEQYF
>TRBV4-2|TRBJ2-1|-|TRBD2
TGTGCCAGCAGCCAATCTAGCGGAGATGAGCAGTTCTTC
CASSQSSGDEQFF
>TRBV6-5|TRBJ2-7|-|TRBD1
TGTGCCACAACCGGGACAGGGACCTACGAGCAGTACTTC
CATTGTGTYEQYF
>TRBV15|TRBJ1-1|few|-
TGTGCCACTTCGGGACTGATGAACACTGAAGCTTTCTTT
CATSGLMNTEAFF
>TRBV10-3|TRBJ1-5|-|-
TGTGCCATCAGTGAGTCGAGACACAATCAGCCCCAGCATTTT
CAISESRHNQPQHF
>TRBV25-1|TRBJ2-1|-|TRBD2
TGTGCCAGCAGTGAATCAGCGGGAGTCGCCCACAATGAGCAGTTCTTC
CASSESAGVAHNEQFF
>TRBV2|TRBJ2-2|-|TRBD1
TGTGCCAGCAGTGTTCAGGGGGTTTCGAACACCGGGGAGCTGTTTTTT
CASSVQGVSNTGELFF
>TRBV7-6|TRBJ2-3|-|-
TGTGCCAGCAGCACCCGAGGGGATACGCAGTATTTT
CASSTRGDTQYF
>TRBV6-1|TRBJ1-5|-|-
TGTGCCAGCAGTGCCTCTACGGCCCAGCATTTT
CASSASTAQHF
>TRBV7-9|TRBJ1-1|-|-
TGTGCCAGCAGCTTAATCGGAACTTCAGGAGCTTTCTTT
CASSLIGTSGAFF
>TRBV7-6|TRBJ2-5|once|TRBD2
TGTGCCAGCAGCCCAGGGACTAGCGGGTTGTACCAAGAGACCCAGTACTTC
CASSPGTSGLYQETQYF
>TRBV5-4|TRBJ1-3|-|-
TGTGCCAGCAGCTTGGCCCACTCTGGAAACACCATATATTTT
CASSLAHSGNTIYF
>TRBV28|TRBJ2-1|-|TRBD2
TGTGCCAGCAGTACTAGCGGGATAAGCCGGAATGAGCAGTTCTTC
CASSTSGISRNEQFF
>TRBV2|TRBJ1-5|-|-
TGTGCCAGCAGTGAGCGGCCAGGGTCGAATAGAGGCAATCAGCCCCAGCATTTT
CASSERPGSNRGNQPQHF
>TRBV13|TRBJ2-1|-|-
TGTGCCAGCAGCCCACGGAGCGTCTCCTACAATGAGCAGTTCTTC
CASSPRSVSYNEQFF
>TRBV4-2|TRBJ2-4|-|TRBD2
TGTGCCAGCAGAGCGGGAGACCAGTACTTC
CASRAGDQYF
>TRBV6-4|TRBJ2-2|-|-
TGTGCCAGCAGTGACTCGAGGGCGTCCGGGGAGCTGTTTTTT
CASSDSRASGELFF
>TRBV27|TRBJ1-1|-|TRBD1
TGTGCCAGCAGTCCACGGACAGGTATGGACACTGAAGCTTTCTTT
CASSPRTGMDTEAFF
>TRBV4-2|TRBJ1-1|-|-
TGTGCCAGCAGCCAAATGACAAGTATGAACACTGAAGCTTTCTTT
CASSQMTSMNTEAFF
>TRBV5-1|TRBJ2-6|once|-
TGCGCCAGCAGCTTGGATACAGGCTCTGGGGCCAACGTCCTGACTTTC
CASSLDTGSGANVLTF
>TRBV28|TRBJ2-1|-|TRBD1
TGTGCCAGTTGTACAGGGGGCCGGTATGAGCAGTTCTTC
CASCTGGRYEQFF
>TRBV5-1|TRBJ2-5|once|-
TGCGCCAGCAGCTCCTCAGGGTACCAAGAGACCCAGTACTTC
CASSSSGYQETQYF
>TRBV5-6|TRBJ1-2|-|TRBD1
TGTGCCAGCAGCCATATTAGCCGGGACAGACACTATGGCTACACCTTC
CASSHISRDRHYGYTF
>TRBV28|TRBJ2-4|-|TRBD1
TGTGCCAGCAGTCAAAACAGGGGGCGAATTTCCAAAAACATTCAGTACTTC
CASSQNRGRISKNIQYF